The following is a T cell receptor (beta chain) sequence with its context. The sample is drawn from a study of blood T cell repertoires in COVID-19. Across the study: From the United States, Italy and Spain came samples of acute and convalescent COVID-19. PBMCs, B-cell-depleted T cells, or T cells were the source of the cDNA or gDNA that made up the material.

CDR1 is MNHEY and CDR2 is SVGEGT in the germline V gene. The CDR3 has 13 amino acids. Trimming removed 1 base at V and 4 bases at J, with 8 bases between. Original data processing: Reference gene primer amplification gave estimated nucleated cell counts. The assay was immunoSEQ multiplex PCR, and TCRdb's table has in-frame clones only and misses some. V and J calls and clone size are copied from that table; D and trimming were computed from the DNA. The sample comprises 120,000 or so clones, approximately 81% of which are singletons, and 30% to 45% rests with the top ten. The J gene is TRBJ2-7, the V gene TRBV6-2 or TRBV6-3; weak D call: TRBD2 (6 bases). The sequence derives from a man aged 35-49 years with active or convalescent COVID-19. The specimen was peripheral blood. The CDR3 coding sequence is TGTGCCAGCAGTTACTTAGCGGAATACGAGCAGTACTTC. Amino acids: CASSYLAEYEQYF.